This passage covers 17 T cell receptor beta chains from one sample sequenced in a study of cytomegalovirus exposure and HLA in healthy donors. The PCR used 60 Vbeta and 13 Jbeta primers. The data were produced by immunoSEQ multiplex PCR, yet TCRdb's version contains in-frame clones alone and is incomplete. The profile shows roughly 34,000 clones, 55% to 80% of them singletons. Sequences were obtained from PBMCs. These receptors all come from a man aged 35-49 years in good health and CMV-seropositive.

The V gene is TRBV7-2, the J gene TRBJ2-4, with D perhaps matching TRBD2 (6 bases). CDR1 SGHTA and CDR2 FQGNSA come from the germline V gene. Trimming cost V 3 bases and J 7 bases, with 7 bases left between them. The CDR3 runs to 12 residues. The CDR3 DNA reads TGTGCCAGCAGCTTGGCGGGGAACATTCAGTACTTC. Its protein is CASSLAGNIQYF.

The chain links TRBV7-9 to TRBJ1-1, with a tentative D call TRBD1 (6 bases). Looked up from germline, CDR1 is SEHNR and CDR2 is FQNEAQ (reference sequence). V was clipped by 6 bases and J by 1 base, with 12 bases between them. The CDR3 sequence is 14 residues long. The CDR3 DNA reads as TGTGCCAGCAGGCGGACAGAGTGGAACACTGAAGCTTTCTTT. This gives the protein CASRRTEWNTEAFF. The variable domain in full, with the rest retrieved from reference TRBV7-9 and TRBJ1-1, is DTGVSQNPRHKITKRGQNVTFRCDPISEHNRLYWYRQTLGQGPEFLTYFQNEAQLEKSRLLSDRFSAERPKGSFSTLEIQRTEQGDSAMYLCASRRTEWNTEAFFGQGTRLTVV.

The chain couples TRBV29-1 to TRBJ2-3, with 7 bases matching TRBD1. Losses at the gene ends were 1 base for V and 2 bases for J; bases not matched to a gene: 6. The CDR3 is 15 amino acids. Germline V gives CDR1 SQVTM, CDR2 ANQGSEA. CDR3: CSVEGTGGITDTQYF. DNA for the CDR3: TGCAGCGTTGAAGGGACAGGTGGGATCACAGATACGCAGTATTTT.

CDR3 sequence reads: CASSVGQGTNSPLHF. DNA for the CDR3: TGTGCCAGCAGCGTAGGTCAGGGAACCAATTCACCCCTCCACTTT. This chain uses TRBV9 with TRBJ1-6; a possible D gene is TRBD1 (5 bases). There are 15 residues in the CDR3. The V and J ends lost 0 bases and 7 bases respectively, with 11 bases between them. Looked up from germline, CDR1 is SGDLS and CDR2 is YYNGEE.

The gene calls are TRBV28 and TRBJ1-6, with a tentative D call TRBD1 (6 bases). Germline CDR1 MDHEN, CDR2 SYDVKM. The CDR3 loop spans 12 amino acids. Deletions cut 5 bases from V and 10 bases from J, with 9 bases between. For the CDR3, the DNA is TGTGCCAGCAGTGGGGGGGGCTCACCCCTCCACTTT. It yields the protein CASSGGGSPLHF.

This clone was detected a few times. The V call is TRBV19, the J call TRBJ2-5; TRBD2 is a possible D gene (5 bases). The germline gives CDR1 LNHDA, CDR2 SQIVND (reference sequence). The V gene lost 0 bases and the J gene lost 2 bases, with 13 bases spanning the gap. This CDR3 is 16 amino acids long. DNA of the CDR3: TGTGCCAGTAGTATAGATCTATCCAGCGGTCAAGAGACCCAGTACTTC. Protein: CASSIDLSSGQETQYF.

The chain links TRBV6-1 to TRBJ1-5, with 8 bases matching TRBD1. This CDR3 region has 15 residues. Germline values: CDR1 MNHNS, CDR2 SASEGT. V lost 4 bases, J lost 0 bases, and 2 bases stayed unmatched. CDR3 sequence (DNA): TGTGCCAGCAGTGTGACAGGGGCTAGCAATCAGCCCCAGCATTTT. Translating gives CASSVTGASNQPQHF.

This clone is medium-sized (0.01 to 0.1%). V usage is TRBV6-4 and J usage is TRBJ2-3, with 8 nucleotides matching TRBD2. The germline CDR1 and CDR2 sequences are MRHNA and SNTAGT. V shed 2 bases, J shed 1 base, and the junction held 2 bases outside the gene matches. The CDR3 runs to 15 residues. The CDR3 nucleotides read TGTGCCAGCAGTGACGGTAGCGGGGGCACAGATACGCAGTATTTT. Protein: CASSDGSGGTDTQYF.

CDR3 sequence: CSAPNTDTQYF. The DNA of the CDR3 is TGCAGTGCTCCAAACACAGATACGCAGTATTTT. V and J are TRBV20-1 and TRBJ2-3; D unclear. CDR1 DFQATT and CDR2 SNEGSKA come from the germline V gene (reference sequence). V gave up 5 bases and J gave up 2 bases, with 5 bases separating them. The CDR3 totals 11 residues.

The chain combines TRBV5-4 with TRBJ1-3; 7 positions agree with TRBD1. Germline-derived CDR1 and CDR2 are SGHNT and YYREEE (reference sequence). The junction had 4 bases not matched to a gene; V was cut back by 2 bases and J by 2 bases. This CDR3 spans 15 amino acids. The CDR3 is CASSFDRVAGNTIYF. In DNA form, the CDR3 reads TGTGCCAGCAGCTTCGACAGGGTGGCTGGAAACACCATATATTTT.

This chain uses TRBV30 with TRBJ2-4, with 11 bases aligning to TRBD2. The CDR3 is 16 residues long. Germline V gives CDR1 GTSNPN, CDR2 SVGIG (reference sequence). With V trimmed by 4 bases and J by 4 bases, 9 bases remained unmatched. CDR3 in amino acids: CAWKLEASGGKNIQYF. As DNA, the CDR3 is TGTGCCTGGAAACTGGAGGCTAGCGGGGGGAAAAACATTCAGTACTTC.

This rearrangement joins TRBV5-1 to TRBJ2-7; a weak D match, TRBD2 (6 bases). This CDR3 region has 16 residues. Germline lookup yields CDR1 SGHRS and CDR2 YFSETQ. V gave up 1 base and J gave up 7 bases, with 21 bases separating them. CDR3 sequence reads: CASSLIAGPRWEEQYF. The CDR3 coding sequence is TGCGCCAGCAGCTTGATCGCGGGGCCTCGTTGGGAGGAGCAGTACTTC.

The chain joins TRBV7-3 to TRBJ2-1; D unresolved. CDR1 and CDR2 (germline): SGHTA, FQGTGA. The length of the CDR3 is 17 residues. The germline V and J ends were trimmed by 0 bases and 0 bases, with 12 bases remaining between them. The CDR3 here is CASSLTPAYFSYNEQFF. In DNA, the CDR3 is TGTGCCAGCAGCTTAACACCCGCGTACTTCTCCTACAATGAGCAGTTCTTC.

This chain connects TRBV5-4 to TRBJ1-1; weak D call: TRBD1 (6 bases). The CDR3 sequence is 14 residues long. Germline lookup yields CDR1 SGHNT and CDR2 YYREEE (reference sequence). The V end lost 5 bases, the J end lost 1 base, and 12 bases lay between the germline ends. In nucleotides, the CDR3 is TGTGCCAGCAGAGGGGGGGCGGGGAACACTGAAGCTTTCTTT. It yields the protein CASRGGAGNTEAFF.

The chain links TRBV7-2 to TRBJ1-2, with D unclear. The CDR3 is 17 residues long. V lost 6 bases and J lost 0, with 20 bases in between. CDR1 and CDR2 from the germline V gene are SGHTA and FQGNSA. The CDR3: CASRNAPNSPANYGYTF. The CDR3 coding sequence is TGTGCCAGCAGGAACGCCCCCAACAGCCCAGCTAACTATGGCTACACCTTC.

This clone occurred once. The chain combines TRBV14 with TRBJ1-1; D may be TRBD1 (6 bases). CDR1 SGHDN and CDR2 FVKESK come from the germline V gene. The germline V and J ends were trimmed by 0 bases and 8 bases, with 7 bases remaining between them. The CDR3 length is 12 residues. The CDR3 reads CASSQDRGEAFF. The CDR3 DNA reads TGTGCCAGCAGCCAAGACAGGGGCGAAGCTTTCTTT.

V is TRBV5-1 and J is TRBJ1-4; D might be TRBD1 (5 bases). Trimming removed 7 bases from V and 5 bases from J, with 21 bases in between. Germline CDR1 SGHRS, CDR2 YFSETQ. The CDR3 sequence is 16 residues long. CDR3 in DNA: TGCGCCAGCTCCAGGGCCCAGGGCGCGAGAAATGAAAAACTGTTTTTT. Protein: CASSRAQGARNEKLFF.